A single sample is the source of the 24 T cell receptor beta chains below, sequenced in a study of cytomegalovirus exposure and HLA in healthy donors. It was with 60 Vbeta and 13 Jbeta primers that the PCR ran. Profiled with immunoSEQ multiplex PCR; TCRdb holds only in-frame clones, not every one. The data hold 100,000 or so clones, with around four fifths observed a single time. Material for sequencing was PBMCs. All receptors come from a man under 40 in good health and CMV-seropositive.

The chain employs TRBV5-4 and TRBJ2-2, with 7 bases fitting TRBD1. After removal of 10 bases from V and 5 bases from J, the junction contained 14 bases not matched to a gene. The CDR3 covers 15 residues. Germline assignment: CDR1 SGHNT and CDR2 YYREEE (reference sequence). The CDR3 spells CALSRGGAKTGELFF. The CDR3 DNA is TGTGCCTTGAGCCGAGGGGGCGCAAAGACCGGGGAGCTGTTTTTT.

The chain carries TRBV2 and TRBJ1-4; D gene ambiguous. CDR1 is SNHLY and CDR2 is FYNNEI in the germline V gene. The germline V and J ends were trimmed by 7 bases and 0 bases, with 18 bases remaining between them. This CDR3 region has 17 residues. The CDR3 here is CASMRAGRLTTNEKLFF. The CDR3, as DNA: TGTGCCAGCATGAGGGCGGGCAGGTTGACAACTAATGAAAAACTGTTTTTT. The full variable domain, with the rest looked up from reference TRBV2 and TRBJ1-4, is EPEVTQTPSHQVTQMGQEVILRCVPISNHLYFYWYRQILGQKVEFLVSFYNNEISEKSEIFDDQFSVERPDGSNFTLKIRSTKLEDSAMYFCASMRAGRLTTNEKLFFGSGTQLSVL.

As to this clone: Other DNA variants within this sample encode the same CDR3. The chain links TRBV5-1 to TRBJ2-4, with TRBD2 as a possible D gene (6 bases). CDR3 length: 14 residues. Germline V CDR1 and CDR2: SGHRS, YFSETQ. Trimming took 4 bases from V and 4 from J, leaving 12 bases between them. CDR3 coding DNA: TGCGCCAGCAGCCCATTGGCGGGGAAAAACATTCAGTACTTC. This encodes CASSPLAGKNIQYF.

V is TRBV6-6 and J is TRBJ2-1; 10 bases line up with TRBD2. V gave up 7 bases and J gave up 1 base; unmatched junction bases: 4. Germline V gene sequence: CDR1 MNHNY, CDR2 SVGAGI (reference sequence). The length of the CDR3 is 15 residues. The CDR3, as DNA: TGTGCCAGCACCCCAGCGGGAGGGTCCTACAATGAGCAGTTCTTC. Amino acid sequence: CASTPAGGSYNEQFF.

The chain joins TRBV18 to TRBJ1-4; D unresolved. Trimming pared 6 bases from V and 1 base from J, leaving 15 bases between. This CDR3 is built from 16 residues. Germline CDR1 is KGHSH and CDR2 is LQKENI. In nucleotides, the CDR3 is TGTGCCAGCTCTGACGCTCCGGGAGGAACTAATGAAAAACTGTTTTTT. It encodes CASSDAPGGTNEKLFF.

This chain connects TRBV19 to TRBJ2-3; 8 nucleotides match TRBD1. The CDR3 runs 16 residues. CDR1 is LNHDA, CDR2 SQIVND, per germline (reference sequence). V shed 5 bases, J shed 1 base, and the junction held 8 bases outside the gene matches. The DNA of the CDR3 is TGTGCCAGTAGTGTCAGGGGGCCGGGGGGCACAGATACGCAGTATTTT. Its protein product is CASSVRGPGGTDTQYF.

The CDR3 region has the DNA TGTGCCAGCAGTGAAGCCCTACGGGGGGTTTCTTTCCCAGAAAAACTGTTTTTT. It translates to CASSEALRGVSFPEKLFF. V usage is TRBV6-1 and J usage is TRBJ1-4, with D tentatively TRBD1 (5 bases). This CDR3 has 18 residues. CDR1 and CDR2 (germline): MNHNS, SASEGT. The V end lost 0 bases, the J end lost 8 bases, and 22 bases lay between the germline ends.

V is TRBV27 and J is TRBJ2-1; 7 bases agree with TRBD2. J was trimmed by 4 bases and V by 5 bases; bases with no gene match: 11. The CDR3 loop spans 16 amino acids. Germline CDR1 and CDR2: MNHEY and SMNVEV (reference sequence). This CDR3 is CASSEVPSSGYNEQFF. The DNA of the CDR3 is TGTGCCAGCAGTGAGGTCCCGTCTAGCGGTTACAATGAGCAGTTCTTC.

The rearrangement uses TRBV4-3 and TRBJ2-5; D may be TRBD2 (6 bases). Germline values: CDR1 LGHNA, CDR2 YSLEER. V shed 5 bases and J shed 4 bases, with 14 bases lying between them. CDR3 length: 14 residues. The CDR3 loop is CASSFQTSGETQYF. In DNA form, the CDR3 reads TGCGCCAGCAGCTTCCAGACTAGTGGAGAGACCCAGTACTTC.

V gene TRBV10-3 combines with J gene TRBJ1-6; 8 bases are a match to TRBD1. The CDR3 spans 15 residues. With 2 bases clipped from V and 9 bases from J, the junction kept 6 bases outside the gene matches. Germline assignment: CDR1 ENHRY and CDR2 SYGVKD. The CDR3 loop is CAISEETGVRSPLHF. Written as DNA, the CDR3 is TGTGCCATCAGTGAGGAGACAGGGGTACGTTCACCCCTCCACTTT.

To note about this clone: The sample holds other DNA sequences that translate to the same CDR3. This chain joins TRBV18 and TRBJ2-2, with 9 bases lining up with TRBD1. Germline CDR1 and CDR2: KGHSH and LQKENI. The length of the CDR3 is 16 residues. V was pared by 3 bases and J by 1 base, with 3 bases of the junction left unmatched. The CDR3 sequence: CASSPPTGGNTGELFF. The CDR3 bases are TGTGCCAGCTCACCGCCGACAGGGGGGAACACCGGGGAGCTGTTTTTT. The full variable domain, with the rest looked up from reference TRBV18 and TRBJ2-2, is NAGVMQNPRHLVRRRGQEARLRCSPMKGHSHVYWYRQLPEEGLKFMVYLQKENIIDESGMPKERFSAEFPKEGPSILRIQQVVRGDSAAYFCASSPPTGGNTGELFFGEGSRLTVL.

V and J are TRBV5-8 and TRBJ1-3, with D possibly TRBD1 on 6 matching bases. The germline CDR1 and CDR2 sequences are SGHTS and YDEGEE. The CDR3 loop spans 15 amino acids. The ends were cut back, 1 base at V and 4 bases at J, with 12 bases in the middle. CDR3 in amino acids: CASSLLSGTGNTIYF. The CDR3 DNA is TGTGCCAGCAGCTTGCTCTCTGGGACAGGAAACACCATATATTTT.

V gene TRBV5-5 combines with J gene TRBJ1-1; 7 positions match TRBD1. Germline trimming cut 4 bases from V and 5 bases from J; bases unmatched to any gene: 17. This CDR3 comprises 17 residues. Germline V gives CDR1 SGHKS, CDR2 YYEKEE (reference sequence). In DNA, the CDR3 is TGTGCCAGCAGCCCACGACAGGGACGGGGTGAGCTGACTGAAGCTTTCTTT. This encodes CASSPRQGRGELTEAFF.

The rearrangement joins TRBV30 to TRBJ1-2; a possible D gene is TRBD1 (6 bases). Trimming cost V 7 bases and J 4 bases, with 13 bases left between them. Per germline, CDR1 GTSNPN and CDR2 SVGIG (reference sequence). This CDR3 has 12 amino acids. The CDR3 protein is CASRTASYGYTF. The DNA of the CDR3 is TGTGCCTCGAGGACAGCCTCCTATGGCTACACCTTC.

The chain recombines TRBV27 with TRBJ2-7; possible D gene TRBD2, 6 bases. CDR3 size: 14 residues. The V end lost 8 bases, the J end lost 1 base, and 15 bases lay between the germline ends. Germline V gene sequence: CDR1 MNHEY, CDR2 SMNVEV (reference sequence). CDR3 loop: CASSGTPLSYEQYF. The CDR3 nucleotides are TGTGCCAGCTCCGGGACTCCTCTTTCCTACGAGCAGTACTTC.

The CDR3 here is CASSVGLGADNEQFF. The CDR3 DNA reads TGTGCCAGCAGCGTAGGTTTGGGGGCCGACAATGAGCAGTTCTTC. The chain recombines TRBV9 with TRBJ2-1, with D possibly matching TRBD1 (6 bases). V lost 0 bases, J lost 5 bases, and 12 bases lay in between. This CDR3 is built from 15 residues. CDR1 SGDLS and CDR2 YYNGEE come from the germline V gene.

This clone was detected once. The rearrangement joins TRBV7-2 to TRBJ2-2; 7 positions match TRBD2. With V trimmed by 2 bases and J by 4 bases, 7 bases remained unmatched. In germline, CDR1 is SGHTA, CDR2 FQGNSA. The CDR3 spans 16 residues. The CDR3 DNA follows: TGTGCCAGCAGCTTACAATCGGGGGGTTCCACCGGGGAGCTGTTTTTT. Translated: CASSLQSGGSTGELFF.

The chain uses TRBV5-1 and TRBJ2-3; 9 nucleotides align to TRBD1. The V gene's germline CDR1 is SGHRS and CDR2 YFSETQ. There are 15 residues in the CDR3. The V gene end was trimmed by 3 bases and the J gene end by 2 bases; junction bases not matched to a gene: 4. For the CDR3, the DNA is TGCGCCAGCAGCTCCGGGACAGGGACCACAGATACGCAGTATTTT. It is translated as CASSSGTGTTDTQYF.

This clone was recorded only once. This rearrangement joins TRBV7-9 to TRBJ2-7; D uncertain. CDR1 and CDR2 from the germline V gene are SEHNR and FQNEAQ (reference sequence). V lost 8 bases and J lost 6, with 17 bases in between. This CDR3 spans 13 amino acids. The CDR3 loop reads CASSHAARVEQYF. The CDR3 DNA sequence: TGTGCCAGCTCCCACGCGGCACGGGTCGAGCAGTACTTC.

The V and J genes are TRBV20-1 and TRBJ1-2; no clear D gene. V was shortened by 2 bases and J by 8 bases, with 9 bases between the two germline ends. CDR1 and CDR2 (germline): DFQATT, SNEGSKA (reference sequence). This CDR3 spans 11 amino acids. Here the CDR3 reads CSARLGDGYTF. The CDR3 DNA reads TGCAGTGCTAGACTTGGAGACGGCTACACCTTC.

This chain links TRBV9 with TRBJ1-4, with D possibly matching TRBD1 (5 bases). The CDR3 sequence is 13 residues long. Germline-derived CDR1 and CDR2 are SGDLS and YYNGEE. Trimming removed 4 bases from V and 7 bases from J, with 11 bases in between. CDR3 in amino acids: CASSPTGGEKLFF. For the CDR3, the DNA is TGTGCCAGCAGCCCGACGGGGGGTGAAAAACTGTTTTTT.

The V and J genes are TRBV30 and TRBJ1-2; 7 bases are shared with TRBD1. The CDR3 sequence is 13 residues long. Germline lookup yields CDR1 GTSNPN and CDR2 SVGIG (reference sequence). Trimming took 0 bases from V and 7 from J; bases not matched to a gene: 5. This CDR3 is CAWSVRGRSGYTF. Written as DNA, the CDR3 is TGTGCCTGGAGTGTAAGGGGGCGGAGTGGCTACACCTTC.

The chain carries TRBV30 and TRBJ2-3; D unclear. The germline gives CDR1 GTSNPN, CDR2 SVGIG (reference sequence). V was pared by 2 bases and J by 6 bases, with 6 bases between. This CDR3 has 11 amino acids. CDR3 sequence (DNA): TGTGCCTGGAGTCTCGGGGATACGCAGTATTTT. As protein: CAWSLGDTQYF.

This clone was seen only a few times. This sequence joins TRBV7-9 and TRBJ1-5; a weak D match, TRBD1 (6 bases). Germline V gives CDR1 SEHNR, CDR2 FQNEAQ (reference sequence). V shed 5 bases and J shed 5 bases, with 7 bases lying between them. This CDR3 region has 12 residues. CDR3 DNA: TGTGCCAGCAGCGAGGGGGATCAGCCCCAGCATTTT. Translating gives CASSEGDQPQHF.